This is a list of T cell receptor beta chains from one sample in a study of PD-1 blockade in classical Hodgkin lymphoma. Some clones are missing from TCRdb's copy, which holds only in-frame ones; the method was immunoSEQ multiplex PCR. Of 20,000 or so clones in the sample, around 75% were seen once. The specimen was peripheral blood mononuclear cells (PBMCs), collected at baseline. All receptors derive from a human donor with classical Hodgkin lymphoma. The CDR3 runs from the conserved cysteine through the conserved F or W. The order of the fields is clone size, D gene, J gene, V gene, CDR3 DNA, CDR3 protein. A D gene is named only where the DNA matches it firmly. Clone size is given for some rows only: seen once, a few or many times, or a class if the clone is expanded.

clone_size: .; d_call: TRBD2; j_call: TRBJ2-3; v_call: TRBV28; cdr3_nt: TGTGCCAGCAGCCTTGCCCCCGCCGGGACTAGACAGTATTTT; cdr3_aa: CASSLAPAGTRQYF
clone_size: few; d_call: .; j_call: TRBJ1-2; v_call: TRBV5-5; cdr3_nt: TGTGCCAGCAGCTTGGAGATCCAGCTACAAGAACTAGGGTATGGCTACACCTTC; cdr3_aa: CASSLEIQLQELGYGYTF
clone_size: .; d_call: TRBD1; j_call: TRBJ2-1; v_call: TRBV5-1; cdr3_nt: TGCGCCAGCAGCTTGAGATGGGACAGGGTGGACAATGAGCAGTTCTTC; cdr3_aa: CASSLRWDRVDNEQFF
clone_size: .; d_call: TRBD1; j_call: TRBJ1-2; v_call: TRBV28; cdr3_nt: TGTGCCAGCAGTAGGGACAGGGACATTGGCTACACCTTC; cdr3_aa: CASSRDRDIGYTF
clone_size: .; d_call: TRBD1; j_call: TRBJ2-2; v_call: TRBV2; cdr3_nt: TGTGCCAGCAAGAAGGACAGGGGCTTCCCAGGCACCGGGGAGCTGTTTTTT; cdr3_aa: CASKKDRGFPGTGELFF
clone_size: .; d_call: TRBD1; j_call: TRBJ1-2; v_call: TRBV29-1; cdr3_nt: TGCAGCGTTGGACAGGGACAGAGACTCTATGGCTACACCTTC; cdr3_aa: CSVGQGQRLYGYTF
clone_size: .; d_call: TRBD2; j_call: TRBJ2-3; v_call: TRBV10-2; cdr3_nt: TGCGCCAGCAGTGGCCATAGCGGGGGGGACACAGATACGCAGTATTTT; cdr3_aa: CASSGHSGGDTDTQYF
clone_size: .; d_call: TRBD1; j_call: TRBJ1-2; v_call: TRBV7-2; cdr3_nt: TGTGCCAGCAGCTCCCAGACAGGGCCTTATGGCTACACCTTC; cdr3_aa: CASSSQTGPYGYTF
clone_size: .; d_call: .; j_call: TRBJ2-7; v_call: TRBV27; cdr3_nt: TGTGCCAGCAGTCCAGACCAAAACCCGACCTACGAGCAGTACTTC; cdr3_aa: CASSPDQNPTYEQYF
clone_size: .; d_call: .; j_call: TRBJ2-7; v_call: TRBV18; cdr3_nt: TGTGCCAGCTCACCACCCACCCTAGCTGGTGTTTACGAGCAGTACTTC; cdr3_aa: CASSPPTLAGVYEQYF
clone_size: .; d_call: TRBD2; j_call: TRBJ2-5; v_call: TRBV7-7; cdr3_nt: TGTGCCAGCAGCTTGGAACTAGCGGGGAGGGCGGCCCAGTACTTC; cdr3_aa: CASSLELAGRAAQYF
clone_size: .; d_call: .; j_call: TRBJ1-5; v_call: TRBV5-1; cdr3_nt: TGCGCCAGCAGCTTCTGGCCAGGGGAGGACCAGCCCCAGCATTTT; cdr3_aa: CASSFWPGEDQPQHF
clone_size: .; d_call: .; j_call: TRBJ2-3; v_call: TRBV7-8; cdr3_nt: TGTGCCAGCAGCTTAATAGATACGCAGTATTTT; cdr3_aa: CASSLIDTQYF